This TCR beta chain was sequenced during a study of control samples from healthy donors and cancer patients (dated by TCRdb to 2020 to 2022). Library generation was performed with the immunoSEQ multiplex PCR assay. In its TCRdb copy, this immuneACCESS table keeps in-frame sequences only and misses some clones. Where compared with another copy, unresolved V genes explain less than half of these, and the others have no known cause. For this sample there are about 40,000 clones; about 93% appear just once. The biggest ten clones account for 3.6% of the sample. From its cysteine to its phenylalanine, the CDR3 spans 15 amino acids. The sequence is cut down to CDR3 DNA, 45 bases in frame from base 1. V sheds 4 bases and J sheds 0 bases, leaving 13 bases between their ends. CDR1 and CDR2, looked up from the germline V gene (reference sequence), are SGHNT and YYREEE. Comment on this clone: There is no known antigen for this receptor. Per-base qualities were not stored, and no clone one base away is much larger.

This TCR was sampled from a woman aged 45 to 65 in good health. This receptor chain uses TRBV5-4 and TRBJ1-1; tentative D gene TRBD1, with 5 bases matching. Sequenced: blood. The sequence in DNA is TGTGCCAGCAGCAGGGAGACAGCCATGAACACTGAAGCTTTCTTT. Translation gives CASSRETAMNTEAFF.